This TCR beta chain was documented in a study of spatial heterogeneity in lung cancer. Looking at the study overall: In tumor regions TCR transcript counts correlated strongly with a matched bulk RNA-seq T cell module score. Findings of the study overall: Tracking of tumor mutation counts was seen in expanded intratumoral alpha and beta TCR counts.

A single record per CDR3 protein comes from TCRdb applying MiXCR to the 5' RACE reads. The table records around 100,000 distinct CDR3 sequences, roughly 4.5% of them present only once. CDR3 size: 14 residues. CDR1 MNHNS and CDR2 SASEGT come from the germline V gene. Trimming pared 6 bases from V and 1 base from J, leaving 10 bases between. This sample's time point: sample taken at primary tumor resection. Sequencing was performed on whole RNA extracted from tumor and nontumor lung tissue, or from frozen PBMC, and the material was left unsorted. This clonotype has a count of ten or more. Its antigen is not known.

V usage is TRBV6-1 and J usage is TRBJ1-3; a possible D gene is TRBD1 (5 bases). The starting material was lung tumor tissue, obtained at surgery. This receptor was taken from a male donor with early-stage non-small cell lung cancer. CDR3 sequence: CASRAGPSGNTIYF. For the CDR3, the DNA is TGTGCCAGCAGAGCAGGGCCTTCTGGAAACACCATATATTTT.